What follows are 18 T cell receptor beta chains derived from one specimen sequenced in a study of OX40 agonist ivuxolimab in advanced cancers. Only in-frame clones appear in the TCRdb table, and some are missing; sequencing was by immunoSEQ multiplex PCR. The top ten hold 0.8% to 1% of the sample, which has more than 60,000 clones, 85% to 90% seen once. This specimen was CD4+ or CD8+ T cells sorted from blood, taken in a trial of the OX40 agonist ivuxolimab. Every receptor here comes from an adult with an advanced solid tumor such as melanoma, head and neck, liver or kidney cancer.

This clone was picked up a small number of times. The chain has TRBV12-5 and TRBJ1-5, with D possibly TRBD1 on 5 matching bases. The V end lost 1 base, the J end lost 4 bases, and 11 bases lay between the germline ends. Germline V lookup: CDR1 LGHNT, CDR2 FRNRAP. This CDR3 has 15 amino acids. The CDR3 reads CASGLGQGRNQPQHF. DNA for the CDR3: TGTGCTAGTGGTTTGGGCCAGGGACGGAATCAGCCCCAGCATTTT.

The rearrangement uses TRBV6-1 and TRBJ1-3; D may be TRBD1 (5 bases). Trimming removed 8 bases at V and 2 bases at J, with 16 bases between. This CDR3 has 15 residues. The germline V gene encodes CDR1 MNHNS and CDR2 SASEGT. The CDR3 protein is CASGTSGQPGNTIYF. In nucleotides, the CDR3 is TGTGCCAGCGGGACCAGTGGGCAGCCTGGAAACACCATATATTTT.

This clone was counted a few times. The chain carries TRBV10-3 and TRBJ1-2; 9 positions match TRBD1. J lost 3 bases, V lost 10 bases, and 12 bases had no gene match. There are 15 residues in the CDR3. The germline V gene has CDR1 ENHRY and CDR2 SYGVKD. DNA for the CDR3: TGTGCCAGCCGGGACAGGGTAACTATTGACTATGGCTACACCTTC. This sequence encodes CASRDRVTIDYGYTF.

The rearrangement uses TRBV7-9 and TRBJ1-2; perhaps TRBD1 as D (5 bases). The CDR3 loop spans 14 amino acids. The V gene lost 0 bases and the J gene lost 8 bases, with 13 bases spanning the gap. CDR1 and CDR2 (germline): SEHNR, FQNEAQ (reference sequence). The CDR3, as DNA: TGTGCCAGCAGCTTAGCGTCCGGGGGGGACGGCTACACCTTC. This sequence encodes CASSLASGGDGYTF.

The rearrangement links TRBV5-1 to TRBJ1-1; possible D gene TRBD1, 6 bases. There are 14 residues in the CDR3. Germline CDR1 reads SGHRS; CDR2 reads YFSETQ. Deletions cut 5 bases from V and 0 bases from J, with 11 bases between. The CDR3 DNA reads TGCGCCAGCAGGGGGGCCAGCTTGAACACTGAAGCTTTCTTT. Translated, it gives CASRGASLNTEAFF.

CDR3 region: CASSHGEVRPYGYTF. As DNA, the CDR3 is TGTGCCAGCAGCCACGGTGAGGTCAGACCTTATGGCTACACCTTC. The gene calls are TRBV5-4 and TRBJ1-2; D is ambiguous. Germline values: CDR1 SGHNT, CDR2 YYREEE (reference sequence). The V gene lost 4 bases and the J gene lost 5 bases, with 18 bases spanning the gap. CDR3 length: 15 amino acids.

The chain joins TRBV7-2 to TRBJ2-4; D is undetermined. Trimming removed 1 base at V and 4 bases at J, with 5 bases between. Germline CDR1 reads SGHTA; CDR2 reads FQGNSA. The CDR3 loop spans 13 amino acids. The CDR3 bases are TGTGCCAGCAGCTTAGGGGTGAAAAACATTCAGTACTTC. It codes for CASSLGVKNIQYF.

This chain uses TRBV11-1 with TRBJ2-3, with TRBD2 identical over 10 bases. From germline, CDR1 is SGHAT and CDR2 FQDESV (reference sequence). This CDR3 is 16 amino acids long. With 3 bases clipped from V and 7 bases from J, the junction kept 10 bases outside the gene matches. CDR3 in DNA: TGTGCCAGCAGCTTGGGGCCGGGACTAGCGATAAATACGCAGTATTTT. This encodes CASSLGPGLAINTQYF.

The V gene is TRBV7-9, the J gene TRBJ1-1; 7 bases align to TRBD1. Looked up from germline, CDR1 is SEHNR and CDR2 is FQNEAQ (reference sequence). V shed 9 bases, J shed 8 bases, and the junction held 12 bases outside the gene matches. CDR3 length: 13 amino acids. CDR3 in amino acids: CASSSSRGQEAFF. The DNA of the CDR3 is TGTGCCAGTTCAAGTAGCCGGGGACAGGAAGCTTTCTTT.

The genes are TRBV4-3 and TRBJ1-3, with a weak D call TRBD1 (5 bases). This CDR3 has 17 residues. Trimming removed 0 bases from V and 0 bases from J, with 12 bases in between. CDR1 and CDR2 (germline): LGHNA, YSLEER. The CDR3 reads CASSQEGGGGSGNTIYF. In DNA form, the CDR3 reads TGCGCCAGCAGCCAAGAAGGTGGGGGGGGCTCTGGAAACACCATATATTTT.

V is TRBV9 and J is TRBJ1-4, with 9 bases aligning to TRBD1. V was pared by 3 bases and J by 4 bases, with 4 bases of the junction left unmatched. CDR1 SGDLS and CDR2 YYNGEE come from the germline V gene. The CDR3 has 15 residues. The CDR3 spells CASSGGQGYNEKLFF. CDR3 bases: TGTGCCAGCAGCGGGGGACAGGGCTATAATGAAAAACTGTTTTTT.

This chain links TRBV7-9 with TRBJ2-5; no reliable D call. Germline V gives CDR1 SEHNR, CDR2 FQNEAQ (reference sequence). The CDR3 is 14 residues long. V lost 0 bases and J 4 bases, leaving 9 bases between the germline ends. CDR3 residues: CASSLALGRETQYF. DNA for the CDR3: TGTGCCAGCAGCTTAGCTCTGGGTCGAGAGACCCAGTACTTC.

Here the CDR3 DNA reads TGTGCCATCAGTGAGGGTATACAGCCCCAGCATTTT. Encoded protein: CAISEGIQPQHF. The chain recombines TRBV10-3 with TRBJ1-5; no reliable D call. CDR1 and CDR2 from the germline V gene are ENHRY and SYGVKD. Between the trimmed V and J ends, which lost 2 bases and 7 bases, there was a span of 6 bases. CDR3 length equals 12 residues.

The chain joins TRBV7-9 to TRBJ2-7, with 11 bases identical to TRBD2. The CDR3 is 16 amino acids. The germline V gene has CDR1 SEHNR and CDR2 FQNEAQ (reference sequence). Unmatched junction bases numbered 8, after V lost 4 bases and J lost 3 bases. The CDR3 DNA sequence: TGTGCCAGCAGCTCCTCTTTCGGACTAGCGGGCTACGAGCAGTACTTC. It translates to CASSSSFGLAGYEQYF. Full variable domain (remainder filled in from reference TRBV7-9 and TRBJ2-7): DTGVSQNPRHKITKRGQNVTFRCDPISEHNRLYWYRQTLGQGPEFLTYFQNEAQLEKSRLLSDRFSAERPKGSFSTLEIQRTEQGDSAMYLCASSSSFGLAGYEQYFGPGTRLTVT.

The V call is TRBV19, the J call TRBJ1-2; 7 nucleotides agree with TRBD1. V shed 3 bases, J shed 3 bases, and the junction held 7 bases outside the gene matches. The germline V gene has CDR1 LNHDA and CDR2 SQIVND (reference sequence). This CDR3 comprises 15 residues. CDR3 in DNA: TGTGCCAGTAGTATCCCAGGAGGGACAGACTATGGCTACACCTTC. Its protein product is CASSIPGGTDYGYTF.

V gene TRBV7-9 combines with J gene TRBJ2-7; D not certain. Looked up from germline, CDR1 is SEHNR and CDR2 is FQNEAQ (reference sequence). The ends were cut back, 4 bases at V and 3 bases at J, with 16 bases in the middle. The CDR3 length is 15 residues. The DNA for the CDR3 is TGTGCCAGCAGCTCCTTCGGCGGAGAGCGCTACGAGCAGTACTTC. Its protein product is CASSSFGGERYEQYF.

The chain links TRBV6-1 to TRBJ2-7, with a weak D call TRBD2 (6 bases). Germline values: CDR1 MNHNS, CDR2 SASEGT. The length of the CDR3 is 14 residues. V was pared by 7 bases and J by 4 bases, with 17 bases between. The CDR3 here is CASTASGGVYEQYF. The CDR3 nucleotides read TGTGCCAGCACAGCATCCGGGGGAGTGTACGAGCAGTACTTC.

There are a few counts of this clone. V and J are TRBV2 and TRBJ2-7; D unclear. V was pared by 6 bases and J by 4 bases, with 13 bases between. This CDR3 is built from 13 residues. Germline CDR1 SNHLY, CDR2 FYNNEI. Written as DNA, the CDR3 is TGTGCCAGCAGCGCAGCTCAGGTGTACGAGCAGTACTTC. Translated: CASSAAQVYEQYF.